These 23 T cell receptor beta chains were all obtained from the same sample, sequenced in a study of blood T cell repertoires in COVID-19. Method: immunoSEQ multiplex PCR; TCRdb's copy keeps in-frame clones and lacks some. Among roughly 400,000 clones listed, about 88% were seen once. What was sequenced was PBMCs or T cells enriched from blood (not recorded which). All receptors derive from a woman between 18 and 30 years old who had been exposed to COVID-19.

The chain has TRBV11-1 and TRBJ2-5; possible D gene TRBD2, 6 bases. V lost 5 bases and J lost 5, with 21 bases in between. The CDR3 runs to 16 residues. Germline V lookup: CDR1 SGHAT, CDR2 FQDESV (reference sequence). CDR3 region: CASSDSYGRSVETQYF. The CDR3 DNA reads TGTGCCAGCAGCGACAGTTACGGGAGAAGTGTTGAGACCCAGTACTTC.

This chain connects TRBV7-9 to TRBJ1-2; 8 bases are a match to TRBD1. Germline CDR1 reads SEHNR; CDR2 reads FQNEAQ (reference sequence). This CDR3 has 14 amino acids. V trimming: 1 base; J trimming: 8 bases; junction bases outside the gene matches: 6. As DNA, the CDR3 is TGTGCCAGCAGCTTAGTACAGGGGGGTGACGGCTACACCTTC. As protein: CASSLVQGGDGYTF. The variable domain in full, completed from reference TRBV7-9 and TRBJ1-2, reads DTGVSQNPRHKITKRGQNVTFRCDPISEHNRLYWYRQTLGQGPEFLTYFQNEAQLEKSRLLSDRFSAERPKGSFSTLEIQRTEQGDSAMYLCASSLVQGGDGYTFGSGTRLTVV.

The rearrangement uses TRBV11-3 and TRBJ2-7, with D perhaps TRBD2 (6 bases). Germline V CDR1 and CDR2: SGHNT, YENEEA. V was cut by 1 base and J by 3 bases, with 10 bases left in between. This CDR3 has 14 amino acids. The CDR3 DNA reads TGTGCCAGCAGCTTAGGGCCAGCGGGCTACGAGCAGTACTTC. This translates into CASSLGPAGYEQYF. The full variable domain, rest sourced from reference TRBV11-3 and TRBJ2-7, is EAGVVQSPRYKIIEKKQPVAFWCNPISGHNTLYWYLQNLGQGPELLIRYENEEAVDDSQLPKDRFSAERLKGVDSTLKIQPAELGDSAVYLCASSLGPAGYEQYFGPGTRLTVT.

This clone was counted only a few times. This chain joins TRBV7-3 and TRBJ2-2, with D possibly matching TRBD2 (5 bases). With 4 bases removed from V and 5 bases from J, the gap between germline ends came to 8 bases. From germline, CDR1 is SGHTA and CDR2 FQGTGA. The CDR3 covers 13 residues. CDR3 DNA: TGTGCCAGCAGCTCGGGGAAAACCGGGGAGCTGTTTTTT. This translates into CASSSGKTGELFF. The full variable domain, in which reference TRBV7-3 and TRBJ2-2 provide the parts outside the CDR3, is GAGVSQTPSNKVTEKGKYVELRCDPISGHTALYWYRQSLGQGPEFLIYFQGTGAADDSGLPNDRFFAVRPEGSVSTLKIQRTERGDSAVYLCASSSGKTGELFFGEGSRLTVL.

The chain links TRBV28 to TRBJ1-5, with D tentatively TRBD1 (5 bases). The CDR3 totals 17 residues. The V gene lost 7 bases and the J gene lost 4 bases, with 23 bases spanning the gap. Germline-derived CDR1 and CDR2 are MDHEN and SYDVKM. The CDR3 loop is CASTPMARDSLNQPQHF. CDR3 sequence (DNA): TGTGCCAGCACCCCCATGGCTCGAGACAGCCTTAATCAGCCCCAGCATTTT.

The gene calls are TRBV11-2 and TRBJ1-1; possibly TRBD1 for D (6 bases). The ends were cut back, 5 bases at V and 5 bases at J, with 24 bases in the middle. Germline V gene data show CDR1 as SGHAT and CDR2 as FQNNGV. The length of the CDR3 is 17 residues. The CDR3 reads CASSPGPLQGGGTEAFF. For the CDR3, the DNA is TGTGCCAGCAGCCCCGGTCCCCTGCAAGGGGGGGGGACTGAAGCTTTCTTT. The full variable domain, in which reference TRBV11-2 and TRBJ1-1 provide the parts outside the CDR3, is EAGVAQSPRYKIIEKRQSVAFWCNPISGHATLYWYQQILGQGPKLLIQFQNNGVVDDSQLPKDRFSAERLKGVDSTLKIQPAKLEDSAVYLCASSPGPLQGGGTEAFFGQGTRLTVV.

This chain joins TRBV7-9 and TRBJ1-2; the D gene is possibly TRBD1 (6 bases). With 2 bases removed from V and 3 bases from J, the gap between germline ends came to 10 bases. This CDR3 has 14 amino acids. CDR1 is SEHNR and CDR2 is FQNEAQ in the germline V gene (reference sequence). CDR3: CASSLTDRHYGYTF. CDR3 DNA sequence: TGTGCCAGCAGCTTAACCGACAGGCACTATGGCTACACCTTC.

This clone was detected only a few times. The CDR3 reads CASSIRQGIDEQYF. In DNA form, the CDR3 reads TGTGCCAGTAGTATCCGACAGGGAATCGACGAGCAGTACTTC. This chain uses TRBV19 with TRBJ2-7; TRBD1 matches at 7 bases. The CDR3 covers 14 residues. Germline CDR1 is LNHDA and CDR2 is SQIVND (reference sequence). Trimming took 3 bases from V and 5 from J; bases not matched to a gene: 7.

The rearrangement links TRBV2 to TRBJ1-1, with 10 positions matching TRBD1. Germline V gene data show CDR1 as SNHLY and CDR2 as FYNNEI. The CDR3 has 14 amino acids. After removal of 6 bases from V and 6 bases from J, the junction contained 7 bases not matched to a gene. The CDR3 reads CASRTGTGAAEAFF. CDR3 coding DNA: TGTGCCAGCAGAACCGGGACAGGGGCCGCTGAAGCTTTCTTT.

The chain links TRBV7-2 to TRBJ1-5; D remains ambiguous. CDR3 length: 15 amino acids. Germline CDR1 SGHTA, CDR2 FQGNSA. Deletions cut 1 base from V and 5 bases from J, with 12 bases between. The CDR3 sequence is CASSLGTGTDQPQHF. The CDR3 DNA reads TGTGCCAGCAGCTTAGGCACCGGTACAGATCAGCCCCAGCATTTT.

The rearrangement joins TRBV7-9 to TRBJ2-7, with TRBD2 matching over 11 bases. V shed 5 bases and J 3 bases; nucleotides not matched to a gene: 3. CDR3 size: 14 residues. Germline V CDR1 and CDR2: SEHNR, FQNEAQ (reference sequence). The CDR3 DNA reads TGTGCCAGCAGCCCCGGACTAGCGGGCTACGAGCAGTACTTC. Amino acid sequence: CASSPGLAGYEQYF.

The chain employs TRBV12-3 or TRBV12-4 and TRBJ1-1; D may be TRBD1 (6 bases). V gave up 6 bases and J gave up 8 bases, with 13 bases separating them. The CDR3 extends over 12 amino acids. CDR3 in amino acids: CASRQTGPEAFF. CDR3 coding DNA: TGTGCCAGCAGACAGACAGGTCCCGAAGCTTTCTTT.

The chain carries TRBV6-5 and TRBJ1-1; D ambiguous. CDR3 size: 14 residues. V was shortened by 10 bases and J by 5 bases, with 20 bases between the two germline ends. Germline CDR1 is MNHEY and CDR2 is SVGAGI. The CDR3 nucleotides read TGTGCCATCCTCCCCCGAGGAGTTGGGACTGAAGCTTTCTTT. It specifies CAILPRGVGTEAFF.

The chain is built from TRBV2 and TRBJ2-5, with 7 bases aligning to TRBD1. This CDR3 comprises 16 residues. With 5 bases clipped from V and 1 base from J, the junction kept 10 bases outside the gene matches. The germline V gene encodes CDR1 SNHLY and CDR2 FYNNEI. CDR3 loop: CASSRQGSQPQETQYF. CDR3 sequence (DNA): TGTGCCAGCAGTCGACAGGGAAGTCAGCCCCAAGAGACCCAGTACTTC.

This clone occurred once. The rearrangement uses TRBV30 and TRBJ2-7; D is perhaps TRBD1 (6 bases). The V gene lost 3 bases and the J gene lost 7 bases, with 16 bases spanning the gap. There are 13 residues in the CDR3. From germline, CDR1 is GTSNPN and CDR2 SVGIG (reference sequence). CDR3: CAWRVPGAGEQYF. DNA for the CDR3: TGTGCCTGGAGGGTGCCAGGGGCGGGTGAGCAGTACTTC.

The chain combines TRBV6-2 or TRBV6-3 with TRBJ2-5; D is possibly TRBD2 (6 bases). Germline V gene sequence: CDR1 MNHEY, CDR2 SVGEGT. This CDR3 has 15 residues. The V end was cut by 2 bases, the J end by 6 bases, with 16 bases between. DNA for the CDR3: TGTGCCAGCAGTTACCCACGACTAGAGTCTCAGACCCAGTACTTC. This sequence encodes CASSYPRLESQTQYF.

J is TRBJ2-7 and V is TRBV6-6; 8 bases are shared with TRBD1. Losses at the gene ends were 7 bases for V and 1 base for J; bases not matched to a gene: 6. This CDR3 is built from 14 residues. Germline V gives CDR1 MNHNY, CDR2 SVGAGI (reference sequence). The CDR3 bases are TGTGCCAGCAACGACAGGGGAAAGTCCTACGAGCAGTACTTC. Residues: CASNDRGKSYEQYF.

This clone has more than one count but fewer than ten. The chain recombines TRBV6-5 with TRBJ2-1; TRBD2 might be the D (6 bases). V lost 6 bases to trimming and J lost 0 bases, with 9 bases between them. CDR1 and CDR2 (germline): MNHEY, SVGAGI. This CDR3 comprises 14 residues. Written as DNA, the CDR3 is TGTGCCAGCAGCCGGGGGAGCTCCTACAATGAGCAGTTCTTC. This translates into CASSRGSSYNEQFF.

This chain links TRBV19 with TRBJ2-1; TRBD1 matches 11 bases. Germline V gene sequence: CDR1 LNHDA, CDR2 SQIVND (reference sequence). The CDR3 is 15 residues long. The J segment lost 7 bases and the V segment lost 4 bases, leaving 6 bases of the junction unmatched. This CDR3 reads CASSTRTGGANEQFF. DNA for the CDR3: TGTGCCAGTAGTACGCGGACAGGGGGCGCGAATGAGCAGTTCTTC.

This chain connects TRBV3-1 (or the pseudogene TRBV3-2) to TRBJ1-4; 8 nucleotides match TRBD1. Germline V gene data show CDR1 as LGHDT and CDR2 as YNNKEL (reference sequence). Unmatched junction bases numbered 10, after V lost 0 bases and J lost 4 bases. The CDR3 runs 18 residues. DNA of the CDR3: TGTGCCAGCAGCCAAGAGACCCGGACAGGGCCTCATAATGAAAAACTGTTTTTT. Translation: CASSQETRTGPHNEKLFF.

The DNA for the CDR3 is TGTGCCAGCAGCGTTCTCAGGGTAGGGTACACTGAAGCTTTCTTT. It codes for CASSVLRVGYTEAFF. The chain links TRBV9 to TRBJ1-1; D may be TRBD1 (5 bases). CDR1 SGDLS and CDR2 YYNGEE come from the germline V gene. CDR3 length equals 15 residues. The ends were cut back, 2 bases at V and 3 bases at J, with 14 bases in the middle.

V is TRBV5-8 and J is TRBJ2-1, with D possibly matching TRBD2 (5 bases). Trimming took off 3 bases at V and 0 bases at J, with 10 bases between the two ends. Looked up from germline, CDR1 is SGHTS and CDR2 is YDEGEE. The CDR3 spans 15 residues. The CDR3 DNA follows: TGTGCCAGCAGCTCAGGACTTCACTCCTACAATGAGCAGTTCTTC. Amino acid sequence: CASSSGLHSYNEQFF. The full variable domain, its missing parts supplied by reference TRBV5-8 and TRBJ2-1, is EAGVTQSPTHLIKTRGQQATLRCSPISGHTSVYWYQQALGLGLQFLLWYDEGEERNRGNFPPRFSGRQFPNYSSELNVNALELEDSALYLCASSSGLHSYNEQFFGPGTRLTVL.

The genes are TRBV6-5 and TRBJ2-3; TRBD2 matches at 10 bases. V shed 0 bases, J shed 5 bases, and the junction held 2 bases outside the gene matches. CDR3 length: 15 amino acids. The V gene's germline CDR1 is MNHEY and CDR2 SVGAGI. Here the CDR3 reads CASSYSSSGGDTQYF. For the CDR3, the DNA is TGTGCCAGCAGTTACTCGTCTAGCGGGGGAGATACGCAGTATTTT.